The present T cell receptor beta chain was sequenced within a study of PD-1 blockade in classical Hodgkin lymphoma (dated by TCRdb to about 2020). Background on the whole study: The study used CyTOF and TCR beta sequencing to define a peripheral blood immune signature of response to PD-1 blockade in classical Hodgkin lymphoma. The investigation overall reported the following: The study was limited to a single clinical trial cohort, and causes of repertoire differences, possibly disease activity or prior therapy, remained undefined. Newly diagnosed patients were reported to have lower baseline TCR diversity than healthy donors, and relapsed/refractory patients were reported to have lower baseline TCR diversity still.

The sample's time point label is to be understood as: newly diagnosed, previously untreated cHL patient sample. As a comparison group for the relapsed/refractory trial patients, PBMCs from patients with newly diagnosed, previously untreated classical Hodgkin lymphoma were sequenced. Peripheral blood was collected in 8 mL Vacutainer Cell Preparation Tubes, from which PBMCs were isolated by centrifugation and then cryopreserved. The CDR3 measures 17 amino acids from cysteine to phenylalanine. The entry retains the CDR3 DNA only, 51 bases that are in frame from base 1. The germline V gene provides CDR1 SGHDN and CDR2 FVKESK. V and J are truncated by 3 bases and 0 bases respectively, leaving an intervening sequence of 18 bases. For this clone: It has no known antigen specificity. Per-base qualities were not stored, and no clone one base away is much larger.

Genomic DNA was extracted with the Qiagen DNeasy kit from unsorted PBMCs and from negatively selected CD4+ and CD8+ fractions. Amplification of TCR beta CDR3 regions was done by immunoSEQ multiplex PCR with primers that anneal to V and J segments. A synthetic immune receptor repertoire was used to minimize amplification bias, and any remaining bias was removed computationally after sequencing. Per the source publication's procedure: Repertoire diversity was quantified as the Shannon entropy index using custom Python scripts. Unsorted, CD4+ and CD8+ repertoires were analyzed separately, except in combined analyses where CD4+ and CD8+ sequences were merged in silico. The table comes from immuneACCESS by way of TCRdb, which keeps in-frame sequences with V and J called. Part of the clones is missing from these tables; in studies checked, under half for an unresolved V gene and the rest for unknown reasons. V, J and clone size reflect that table, while D and trimming were determined from the DNA. This sample is represented by around 26,000 clones; approximately 95% of them were singletons. Jointly, the top ten make up approximately 3.6% of the sample.

The specimen sequenced was peripheral blood mononuclear cells (PBMCs). Recombination joined TRBV14 with TRBJ2-7; the D region may be TRBD1 or TRBD2, each matching 6 bases equally. The sequence derives from a human donor with classical Hodgkin lymphoma. CDR3 region: CASSHWGQRGDSYEQYF. The nucleotide sequence is given as TGTGCCAGCAGCCATTGGGGGCAGCGCGGGGACTCCTACGAGCAGTACTTC.